This T cell receptor beta chain was found in a study of T cell changes during pregnancy in multiple sclerosis. Assay: immunoSEQ multiplex PCR; the TCRdb copy retains only in-frame clones and omits some. The table lists tens of thousands of clones, more than 80% of them singletons. CDR3 length: 15 residues. Germline V gene data show CDR1 as SGHVS and CDR2 as FQNEAQ. With 5 bases removed from V and 0 bases from J, the gap between germline ends came to 13 bases. The chain couples TRBV7-8 to TRBJ1-1; D gene uncertain. The TCR originated in a female donor in good health, enrolled as a control in a pregnancy study. The sequenced sample was peripheral blood, obtained in the second trimester of pregnancy. The CDR3 loop is CASSESTAMNTEAFF. The CDR3 DNA sequence: TGTGCCAGCAGCGAGAGTACAGCAATGAACACTGAAGCTTTCTTT.